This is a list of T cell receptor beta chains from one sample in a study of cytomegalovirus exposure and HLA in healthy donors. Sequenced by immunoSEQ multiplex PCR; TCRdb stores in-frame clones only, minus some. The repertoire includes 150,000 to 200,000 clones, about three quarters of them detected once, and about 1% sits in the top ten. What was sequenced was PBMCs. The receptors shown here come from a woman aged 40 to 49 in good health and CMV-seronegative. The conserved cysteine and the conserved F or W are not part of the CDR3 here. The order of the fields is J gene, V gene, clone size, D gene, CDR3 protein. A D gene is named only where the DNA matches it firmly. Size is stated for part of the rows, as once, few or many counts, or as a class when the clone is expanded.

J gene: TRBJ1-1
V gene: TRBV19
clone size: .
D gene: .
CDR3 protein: ASIQIRGTEAF

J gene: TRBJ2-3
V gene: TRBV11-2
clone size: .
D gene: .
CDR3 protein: ASSPGLSSLLTDTQY

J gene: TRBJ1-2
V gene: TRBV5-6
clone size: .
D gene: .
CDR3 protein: ASSPEVRLPGYGYT

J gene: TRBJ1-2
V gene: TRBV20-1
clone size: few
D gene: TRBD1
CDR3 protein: SSDRGRGYT

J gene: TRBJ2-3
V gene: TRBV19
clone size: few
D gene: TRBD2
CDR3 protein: ASSISGLAGSDTQY

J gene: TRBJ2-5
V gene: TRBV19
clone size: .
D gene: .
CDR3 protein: ASKSKGRGSGETQY

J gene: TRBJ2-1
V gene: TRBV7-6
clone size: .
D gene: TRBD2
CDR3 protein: ASRGLAGGLSRSYNEQF

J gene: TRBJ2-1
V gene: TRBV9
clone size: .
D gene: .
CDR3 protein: ASSVVRGPYNEQF

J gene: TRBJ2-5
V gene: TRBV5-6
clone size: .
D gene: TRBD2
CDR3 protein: ASSLGPGLAGGQETQY

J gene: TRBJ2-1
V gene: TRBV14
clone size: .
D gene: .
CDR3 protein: ASSQDLLRENEQF

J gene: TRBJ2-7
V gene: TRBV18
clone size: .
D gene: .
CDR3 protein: ASSPEEEQY

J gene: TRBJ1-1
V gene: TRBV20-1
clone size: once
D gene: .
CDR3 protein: SLAVNTEAF

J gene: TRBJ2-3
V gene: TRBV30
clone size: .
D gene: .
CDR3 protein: AWRIVADTQY

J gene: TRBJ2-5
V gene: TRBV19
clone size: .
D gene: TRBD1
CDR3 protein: ASSRARGETQY

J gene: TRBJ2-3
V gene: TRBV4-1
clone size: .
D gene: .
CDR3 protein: ASSHDTGTDTQY

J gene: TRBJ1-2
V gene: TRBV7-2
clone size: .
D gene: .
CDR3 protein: ASSLSALSGYT

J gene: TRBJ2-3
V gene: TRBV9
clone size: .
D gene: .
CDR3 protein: ASSVDGTDTQY

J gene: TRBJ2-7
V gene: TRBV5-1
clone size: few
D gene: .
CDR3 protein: ASSEGQLDSEQY

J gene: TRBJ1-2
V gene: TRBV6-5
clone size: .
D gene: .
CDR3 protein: ASRGVGYGYT

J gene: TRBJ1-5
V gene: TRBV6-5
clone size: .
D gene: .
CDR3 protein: ASSYSSNQPQH

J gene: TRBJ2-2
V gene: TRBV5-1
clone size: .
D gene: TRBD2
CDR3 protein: ASKKLAGDTGELF

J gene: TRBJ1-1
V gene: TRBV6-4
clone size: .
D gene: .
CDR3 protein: ASSERLGGTEAF

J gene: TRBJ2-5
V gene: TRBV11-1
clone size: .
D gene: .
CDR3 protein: ASRTRRQGGRETQY

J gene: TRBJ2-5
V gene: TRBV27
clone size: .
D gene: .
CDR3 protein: ASSLSGAWETQY

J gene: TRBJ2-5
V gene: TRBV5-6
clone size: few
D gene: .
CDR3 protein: ASSIQETQY

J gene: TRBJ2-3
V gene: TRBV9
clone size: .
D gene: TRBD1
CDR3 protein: ASSAGGTSTDTQY

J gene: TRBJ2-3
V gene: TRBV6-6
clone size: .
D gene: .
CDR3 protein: ASSYPTGTDTQY

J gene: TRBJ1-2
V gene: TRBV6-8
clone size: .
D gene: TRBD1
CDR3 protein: ASSTFGTGKDNYGYT

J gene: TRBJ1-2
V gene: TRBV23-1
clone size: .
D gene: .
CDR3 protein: ASSQGLDSYYGYT

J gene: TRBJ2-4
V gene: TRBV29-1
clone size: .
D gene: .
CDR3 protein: SVTIQEEAKNIQY

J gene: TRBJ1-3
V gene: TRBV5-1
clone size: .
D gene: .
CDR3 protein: ASSLDGSSGNTIY

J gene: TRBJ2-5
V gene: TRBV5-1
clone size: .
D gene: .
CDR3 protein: ASSTLGTGETQY

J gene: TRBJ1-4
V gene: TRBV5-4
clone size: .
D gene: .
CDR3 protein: ASSLFAATNEKLF

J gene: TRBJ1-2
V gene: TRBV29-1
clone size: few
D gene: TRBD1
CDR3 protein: SAETGTGGRGYT

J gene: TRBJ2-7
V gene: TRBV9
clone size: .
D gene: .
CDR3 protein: ASSVGQDYEQY

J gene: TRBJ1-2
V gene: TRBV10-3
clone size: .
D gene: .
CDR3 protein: AIRGGDGYT

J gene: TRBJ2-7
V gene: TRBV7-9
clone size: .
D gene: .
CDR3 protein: ASSPTGDTNYEQY

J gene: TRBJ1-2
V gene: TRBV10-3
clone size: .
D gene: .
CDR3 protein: AISDAGSGSGGYT

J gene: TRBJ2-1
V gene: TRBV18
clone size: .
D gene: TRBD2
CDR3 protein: ASSPGASGPSSYNEQF

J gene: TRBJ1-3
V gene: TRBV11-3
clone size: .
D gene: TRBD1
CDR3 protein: ASSPRTGPGTIY

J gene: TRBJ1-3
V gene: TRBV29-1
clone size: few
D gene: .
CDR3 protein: SVDGTLGNTIY

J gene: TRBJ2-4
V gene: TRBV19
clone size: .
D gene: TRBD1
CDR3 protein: ASSMRTGVAKNIQY

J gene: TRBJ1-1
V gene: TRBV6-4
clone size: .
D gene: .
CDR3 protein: ASSVETNTEAF

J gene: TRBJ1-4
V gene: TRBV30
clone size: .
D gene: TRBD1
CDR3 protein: AWSTGGRGEKLF

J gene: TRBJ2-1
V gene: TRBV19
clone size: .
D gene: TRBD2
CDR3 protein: ASSIELAGAGNEQF

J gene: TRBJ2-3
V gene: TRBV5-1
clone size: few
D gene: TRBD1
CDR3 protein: ASSQGQGFVDTQY

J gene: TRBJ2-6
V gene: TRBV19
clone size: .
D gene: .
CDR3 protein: ASSITPQAGANVLT

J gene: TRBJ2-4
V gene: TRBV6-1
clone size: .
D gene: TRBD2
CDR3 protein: ASSERGGISLYIQY